This T cell receptor beta chain was recovered during a study of blood T cell repertoires in COVID-19. Looking at the study overall: T cells, B-cell-depleted T cells, or PBMCs provided the cDNA or gDNA that served as material.

This clone was detected once. The germline V gene has CDR1 KGHSH and CDR2 LQKENI. Trimming removed 4 bases from V and 6 bases from J, with 7 bases in between. There are 12 residues in the CDR3. Authors' data handling: Reference gene primer amplification in the assay estimated nucleated cell counts. The method was immunoSEQ multiplex PCR; TCRdb's version includes in-frame clones alone and lacks a portion of them. V and J calls and clone size are those listed in that table; D and trimming were worked out from the DNA. The sample comprises 100,000 or so clones, approximately 91% of which are singletons, and 15% to 20% rests with the top ten.

The sample was peripheral blood. The chain carries TRBV18 and TRBJ1-5, with TRBD1 as a possible D gene (6 bases). The sequence was obtained from a man between 45 and 60 years old with acute or convalescent COVID-19. The DNA for the CDR3 is TGTGCCAGCTCACAGGACAGTCAGCCCCAGCATTTT. Its translation is CASSQDSQPQHF.